The present T cell receptor beta chain was sequenced within a study of sequential checkpoint blockade in melanoma. Assay used: immunoSEQ multiplex PCR; TCRdb lists only in-frame clones, some missing. The table records fewer than 35,000 clones, more than 60% of them present only once. Treatment described: randomized to nivolumab then ipilimumab (arm A) or the reverse (arm B). CDR1 and CDR2 from the germline V gene are PRHDT and FYEKMQ (reference sequence). V lost 7 bases and J lost 2; bases outside the gene matches: 8. The CDR3 has 15 residues. The chain uses TRBV13 and TRBJ2-7, with 10 positions matching TRBD1. The sequencing here drew on CD8+ T cells sorted from blood (inferred from file names), taken from a patient given nivolumab and ipilimumab in sequence. The origin of this receptor is a human donor with melanoma. The CDR3, as DNA: TGTGCCAGCACTCTCCGGGGACAGGGGACCTACGAGCAGTACTTC. Translation: CASTLRGQGTYEQYF.